This entry features one TCR beta chain sequence. Its target is unknown. 13 Jbeta primers and 60 Vbeta primers were used for the PCR. Measured with immunoSEQ multiplex PCR; TCRdb has only the in-frame clones, and not every one. The data contain about 70,000 clones, just under 75% of them singletons. The CDR3 is made up of 17 amino acids. The junction had 7 bases not matched to a gene; V was cut back by 0 bases and J by 4 bases. CDR1 is SGHDN and CDR2 is FVKESK in the germline V gene. The data stem from a study of cytomegalovirus exposure and HLA in healthy donors. Regarding the study as a whole: Exclusion applied to some V segments, including TRBV6-2 and TRBV6-3, as they were indistinguishable.

The rearrangement uses TRBV14 and TRBJ2-1; 9 positions match TRBD2. Input material: PBMCs. The sequence was collected from a human donor in good health. This CDR3 is CASSQDPTSGWYNEQFF. The CDR3 DNA sequence: TGTGCCAGCAGCCAAGATCCAACTAGCGGGTGGTACAATGAGCAGTTCTTC.